Listed below are T cell receptor beta chains from one sample, sequenced in a study of blood T cell repertoires in COVID-19. Clones were read by immunoSEQ multiplex PCR, and TCRdb kept only the in-frame ones, dropping some. The repertoire holds 130,000 to 150,000 clones, around 80% seen once, with roughly 13% in the top ten. The specimen was peripheral blood. These receptors originate from a man aged 60 to 75 with active or convalescent COVID-19. The CDR3 runs from the conserved cysteine through the conserved F or W. The order of the fields is D gene, clone size, J gene, V gene, CDR3 DNA, CDR3 protein. A D gene is named only where the DNA matches it firmly. Size tells how often a clone was seen (once, few, many) or the class of an expanded clone, and some rows leave it out.

.,once,TRBJ1-1,TRBV19,TGTGCCAGTAGTTCAAGGGGGTTTGAAGCTTTCTTT,CASSSRGFEAFF
.,.,TRBJ2-3,TRBV5-1,TGCGCCAGCGCAGAGGGAACTAGCACAGATACGCAGTATTTT,CASAEGTSTDTQYF
.,.,TRBJ2-3,TRBV20-1,TGCAGTGAGAGACAGGCAGATACGCAGTATTTT,CSERQADTQYF
.,.,TRBJ1-2,TRBV24-1,TGTGCCACCAGTGATTTGCTTAGGGAGGGCTACACCTTC,CATSDLLREGYTF
TRBD2,.,TRBJ2-1,TRBV19,TGTGCCAGTAGTATAGATCTGGGTAGCGGGAGGTATGAGCAGTTCTTC,CASSIDLGSGRYEQFF
.,.,TRBJ1-6,TRBV3-1/TRBV3-2,TGTGCCAGCAGTCCAAGGAGGGAAGGGTCACCCCTCCACTTT,CASSPRREGSPLHF
.,.,TRBJ2-1,TRBV15,TGTGCCACCAGCAGAGACAGGAACTACAATGAGCAGTTCTTC,CATSRDRNYNEQFF
.,.,TRBJ1-5,TRBV21-1,TGTGCCAGCAGCAAAGTGGGACAGGGAGGGGTATTTCAGCCCCAGCATTTT,CASSKVGQGGVFQPQHF
.,.,TRBJ2-1,TRBV7-3,TGTGCCAGCAGCTTAAATATGGCGGGACTTTACAATGAGCAGTTCTTC,CASSLNMAGLYNEQFF
TRBD2,.,TRBJ2-3,TRBV4-3,TGCGCCAGCAGCCAAGGGGTGATGGGGCTAGCGGGAGATACGCAGTATTTT,CASSQGVMGLAGDTQYF
.,.,TRBJ1-6,TRBV6-5,TGTGCCAGCAGGCCGGGACATTATAATTCACCCCTCCACTTT,CASRPGHYNSPLHF
TRBD2,.,TRBJ2-5,TRBV10-3,TGTGCCACTGCGGGGACTAGCGGGAGCCCGTATAGCCAAGAGACCCAGTACTTC,CATAGTSGSPYSQETQYF
.,.,TRBJ2-7,TRBV18,TGTGCCAGCTCACCAAGAGCCGCGGGCCCCTACGAGCAGTACTTC,CASSPRAAGPYEQYF
TRBD1,.,TRBJ2-6,TRBV4-1,TGCGCCAGCAGCCATCCGGGACAGGGGGAAAGATTTATAGCTGGGGCCAACGTCCTGACTTTC,CASSHPGQGERFIAGANVLTF
.,once,TRBJ1-3,TRBV28,TGTGCCGGGCACCGAAGAGGACAGCTAAACACCATATATTTT,CAGHRRGQLNTIYF
.,.,TRBJ2-1,TRBV28,TGTGCCAGCAGTCCCCGGCGGGATGAGCAGTTCTTC,CASSPRRDEQFF
.,few,TRBJ1-5,TRBV3-1/TRBV3-2,TGTGCCAGCAGCCAAGAGGGGGCCAAGGCCCAGCATTTT,CASSQEGAKAQHF
.,.,TRBJ2-1,TRBV19,TGTGCCAGTAGTAGCGCTGCGGGCCCCTACAATGAGCAGTTCTTC,CASSSAAGPYNEQFF